Listed below are T cell receptor beta chains from one sample, sequenced in a study of T cells after yellow fever vaccination. MiXCR, run by TCRdb on the 5' RACE reads, gives a single entry per CDR3 protein. The sample has 550,000 or so distinct CDR3 sequences, less than 20% seen once. The sequences come from PBMCs, collected 15 days after the yellow fever booster vaccination. All receptors come from a man under 40 who received the YFV17D yellow fever vaccine. CDR3s include the opening cysteine and the closing phenylalanine or tryptophan. D genes are given only for firm matches. A clone size is listed for some rows: how often the clone was seen (once, few, many), or a class if it is expanded.

few TRBJ2-3 18 TRBV4-2 TRBD1 TGTGCCAGCAGCCAAGGGGGGACAGCCTCTATCCGAGGAGAGGCGCAGTATTTT CASSQGGTASIRGEAQYF
few TRBJ2-7 14 TRBV20-1 TRBD1 TGCAGTGCAACCTTGAGGGGGCCCTCCTACGAGCAGTACTTC CSATLRGPSYEQYF
few TRBJ1-5 14 TRBV15 . TGTGCCACCAGCCGGGGGGGGACGGGACCGCCCCAGCATTTT CATSRGGTGPPQHF
. TRBJ2-5 15 TRBV6-5 . TGTGCCAGCAGTTACTCGAACGGGGGCGCGGAGACCCAGTACTTC CASSYSNGGAETQYF
. TRBJ2-7 15 TRBV9 . TGTGCCAGCAGCGTAGACCCGGGATTGACCTACGAGCAGTACTTC CASSVDPGLTYEQYF
once TRBJ2-1 14 TRBV11-3 . TGTGCCAGCAGCTTAGATAGCGGAGACAATGAGCAGTTCTTC CASSLDSGDNEQFF
. TRBJ2-5 15 TRBV29-1 . TGCAGCGTTGAAGATGCACACTCAGGGCCAGAGACCCAGTACTTC CSVEDAHSGPETQYF
few TRBJ2-7 14 TRBV18 . TGTGCCAGCTCACCATGGACGGACTCCTACGAGCAGTACTTC CASSPWTDSYEQYF
. TRBJ2-7 17 TRBV5-1 . TGCGCCAGCAGCTTGGCTGGGTCGGGAGTACGGACCTACGAGCAGTACTTC CASSLAGSGVRTYEQYF
. TRBJ1-1 14 TRBV7-9 . TGTGCCAGCAGCTTTAGACGGACTAACACTGAAGCTTTCTTT CASSFRRTNTEAFF
. TRBJ2-7 14 TRBV29-1 TRBD1 TGCAGCGTTGGGACAGGGGGGATTTGGGGCGAGCAGTACTTC CSVGTGGIWGEQYF
few TRBJ2-7 15 TRBV3-1 TRBD2 TGTGCCAGCAGGCTTACCGGGACTAGCGCTTACGAGCAGTACTTC CASRLTGTSAYEQYF
. TRBJ1-5 14 TRBV4-1 . TGCGCCAGCAGCCCCCACAGGGCTGATCAGCCCCAGCATTTT CASSPHRADQPQHF
. TRBJ2-7 14 TRBV9 . TGTGCCAGCAGCGTAGCTACCGGAGCCTACGAGCAGTACTTC CASSVATGAYEQYF
few TRBJ2-1 15 TRBV4-2 . TGTGCCAGCAGCCAAGGGGTGGACTCCTACAATGAGCAGTTCTTC CASSQGVDSYNEQFF
. TRBJ1-1 14 TRBV3-1 TRBD1 TGTGCCAGCAGCCAATTCACAGGGGCTACTGAAGCTTTCTTT CASSQFTGATEAFF
few TRBJ2-2 18 TRBV7-8 TRBD2 TGTGCCAGCAGCCCAGCTGGGGGACTAGCGGGAGCCACCGGGGAGCTGTTTTTT CASSPAGGLAGATGELFF
. TRBJ2-1 14 TRBV3-1 . TGTGCCAGCAGCCAAGTGGGGCTTTACAATGAGCAGTTCTTC CASSQVGLYNEQFF
few TRBJ2-7 14 TRBV20-1 . TGCAGTGCTCCCTGGGGAGGACCTCTCTACGAGCAGTACTTC CSAPWGGPLYEQYF
. TRBJ2-7 15 TRBV5-1 TRBD2 TGCGCCAGCAGCTTGGGAGCTAGCGGGAGGGACGAGCAGTACTTC CASSLGASGRDEQYF
few TRBJ2-1 12 TRBV20-1 . TGCAGTGCTGCCGGAAGGAACAATGAGCAGTTCTTC CSAAGRNNEQFF
. TRBJ1-5 14 TRBV7-2 TRBD1 TGTGCCAGCAGCTTGGCAGGGGGCTGGCAGCCCCAGCATTTT CASSLAGGWQPQHF
few TRBJ2-7 13 TRBV24-1 . TGTGCCACCAGTGATTTTGGGGGCTACGAGCAGTACTTC CATSDFGGYEQYF
few TRBJ2-2 14 TRBV20-1 TRBD2 TGCAGTGCCAAAACGGGACTAGGGGCCGGGGAGCTGTTTTTT CSAKTGLGAGELFF
. TRBJ1-4 12 TRBV6-5 TRBD1 TGTGCCAGCACCGGACAGGGTGAAAAACTGTTTTTT CASTGQGEKLFF
. TRBJ2-1 14 TRBV11-2 TRBD2 TGTGCCAGCAGCTCCGGACTAGCCTACAATGTGCAGTTCTTC CASSSGLAYNVQFF
few TRBJ2-1 19 TRBV4-2 . TGTGCCAGCAGCCAAGACCGGCGTATCGGGACCACATCCTACAATGAGCAGTTCTTC CASSQDRRIGTTSYNEQFF
. TRBJ2-1 16 TRBV20-1 . TGCAGTGCTAGTGGTCGGGCGGGGCACTCCTACAATGAGCAGTTCTTC CSASGRAGHSYNEQFF
. TRBJ2-1 14 TRBV11-3 . TGTGCCAGCAGCTTAAATCTGTATTACAATGAGCAGTTCTTC CASSLNLYYNEQFF
few TRBJ2-7 12 TRBV7-9 TRBD1 TGTGCCAGCACCACGACACCGGGACAGTCGTTCTTC CASTTTPGQSFF
. TRBJ2-5 17 TRBV4-3 TRBD2 TGCGCCAGCAGCCAAGAAGTAGCGGGAGGGCCGAGTCGGACCCAGTACTTC CASSQEVAGGPSRTQYF
few TRBJ2-3 13 TRBV29-1 . TGCAGCGCCCAGGATACTAGCACAGATACGCAGTATTTT CSAQDTSTDTQYF
few TRBJ1-1 14 TRBV28 . TGTGCCAGCAGTTTAGCCCCGGAAGGGGGGAAAGCTTTCTTT CASSLAPEGGKAFF
. TRBJ2-1 17 TRBV3-1 TRBD2 TGTGCCAGCAGCCAAGCATCCGGGACTAGGTCCTACAATGAGCAGTTCTTC CASSQASGTRSYNEQFF
. TRBJ2-5 14 TRBV6-1 . TGTGCCAGCAGGCCCCGGGTGGGGGGAGAGACCCAGTACTTC CASRPRVGGETQYF
. TRBJ2-3 16 TRBV12-3/TRBV12-4 TRBD2 TGTGCCAGCACTCCGAAGGCGGGAGTTGTTGCAGATACGCAGTATTTT CASTPKAGVVADTQYF
. TRBJ2-5 16 TRBV28 TRBD2 TGTGCCAGCAGTACACTAGCGGGAGATCTTTTAGAGACCCAGTACTTC CASSTLAGDLLETQYF